This TCR gamma chain was recorded in a study of gamma-delta chains in newborns, infants, children. About the research overall: Polyclonal expansion of innate γδ T cells after birth follows microbial exposure.

This clone was seen once. TCRdb re-identified clones in the reads via CATT. Among about 1,100 gamma-chain clones listed, around 35% were seen once. Trimming cost V 3 bases and J 2 bases; bases outside gene matches: 10. From germline, CDR1 is GITISATS and CDR2 ISYDGTV (reference sequence). The CDR3 loop spans 19 amino acids. The rearrangement links TRGV9 to TRGJP. No J gene is reported in TCRdb; it was inferred here by comparing the DNA with germline. Sequencing was carried out using blood. The sequence came from a child who was a newborn, infant or young child, either healthy, febrile or measles-vaccinated (not recorded which). The CDR3 nucleotides are TGTGCCTTGTGGGAGCCGATTAATTGGCAAGAGTTGGGCAAAAAAATCAAGGTATTT. The encoded protein is CALWEPINWQELGKKIKVF.